This T cell receptor (beta chain) derives from a study of T-cell reconstitution after alpha-beta-depleted transplantation in children. This clonotype was seen a handful of times. The germline gives CDR1 DFQATT, CDR2 SNEGSKA (reference sequence). The length of the CDR3 is 13 residues. V shed 5 bases and J shed 3 bases, with 14 bases lying between them. Researchers prepared the TCRbeta library using unique molecular identifiers, the study reports. From the PCR reads, TCRdb called clonotypes with MiXCR, one entry per CDR3 protein. The sample shows about 240,000 distinct CDR3 sequences, 25% of them seen only once.

Here the sequenced sample was PBMCs, taken before TCRalphabeta/CD19-depleted stem cell transplant. The sequence was obtained from a girl under 10 years old with Fanconi anemia, due to receive a stem cell transplant. The chain joins TRBV20-1 to TRBJ2-7; no reliable D call. The CDR3 DNA reads TGCAGTGCTTTCTGGGTATGGGGCTACGAGCAGTACTTC. Translation gives CSAFWVWGYEQYF.